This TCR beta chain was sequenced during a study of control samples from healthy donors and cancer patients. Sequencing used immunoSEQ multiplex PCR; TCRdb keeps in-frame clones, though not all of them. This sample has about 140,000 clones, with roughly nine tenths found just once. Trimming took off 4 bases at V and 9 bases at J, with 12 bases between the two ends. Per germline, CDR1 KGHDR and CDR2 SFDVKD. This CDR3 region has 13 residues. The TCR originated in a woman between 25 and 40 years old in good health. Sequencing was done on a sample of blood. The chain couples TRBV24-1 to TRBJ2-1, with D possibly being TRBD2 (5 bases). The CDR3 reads CATSDLLSGEQFF. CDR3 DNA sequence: TGTGCCACCAGTGACCTACTAAGCGGTGAGCAGTTCTTC.